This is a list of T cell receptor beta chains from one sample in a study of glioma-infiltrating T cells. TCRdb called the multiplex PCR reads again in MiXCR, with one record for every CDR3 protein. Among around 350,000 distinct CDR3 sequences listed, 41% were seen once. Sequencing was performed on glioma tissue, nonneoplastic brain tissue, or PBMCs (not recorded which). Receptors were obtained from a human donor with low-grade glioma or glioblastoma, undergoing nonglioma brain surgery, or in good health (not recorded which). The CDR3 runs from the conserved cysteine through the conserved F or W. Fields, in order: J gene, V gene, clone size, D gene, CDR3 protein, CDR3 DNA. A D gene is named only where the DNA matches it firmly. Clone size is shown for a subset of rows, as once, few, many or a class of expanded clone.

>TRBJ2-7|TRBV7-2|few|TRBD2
CASSLLAGVEDEQYF
TGTGCCAGCAGCTTGCTGGCGGGAGTGGAGGACGAGCAGTACTTC
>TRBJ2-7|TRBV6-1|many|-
CASSPRPADYEQYF
TGTGCCAGCAGTCCACGACCAGCTGACTACGAGCAGTACTTC
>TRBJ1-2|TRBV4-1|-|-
CASSQDPQGRFDYGYTF
TGCGCCAGCAGCCAAGATCCCCAGGGACGGTTTGACTATGGCTACACCTTC
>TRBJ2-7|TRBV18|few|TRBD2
CASSGGGAAYEQYF
TGTGCCAGCTCTGGGGGGGGAGCCGCCTACGAGCAGTACTTC
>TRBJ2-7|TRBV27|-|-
CASSLPRDGHHDYNEQYF
TGTGCCAGCAGTTTACCCAGGGACGGCCACCATGATTACAATGAGCAGTACTTC
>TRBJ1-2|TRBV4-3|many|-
CASSQVRPGDGYTF
TGCGCCAGCAGCCAAGTCCGACCGGGGGATGGCTACACCTTC
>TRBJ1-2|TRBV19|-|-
CASSHRTVGYGYTF
TGTGCCAGTAGCCACCGGACAGTCGGCTATGGCTACACCTTC
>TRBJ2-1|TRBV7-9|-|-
CASSRLRVGSYNEQFF
TGTGCCAGCAGCCGTCTTCGAGTAGGCAGCTACAATGAGCAGTTCTTC
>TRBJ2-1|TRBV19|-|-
CASSIGRSSYNEQFF
TGTGCCAGTAGTATTGGCAGGAGCTCCTACAATGAGCAGTTCTTC
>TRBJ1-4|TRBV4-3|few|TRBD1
CASSQRDRVVEKLFF
TGCGCCAGCAGCCAAAGGGACAGGGTTGTGGAAAAACTGTTTTTT
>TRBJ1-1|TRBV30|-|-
CAWSRDTEAFF
TGTGCCTGGTCCCGGGACACTGAAGCTTTCTTT
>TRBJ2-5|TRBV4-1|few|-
CASSQDRTVEETQYF
TGCGCCAGCAGCCAAGACCGCACAGTAGAAGAGACCCAGTACTTC
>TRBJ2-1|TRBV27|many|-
CASSLLGNEQFF
TGTGCCAGCAGTTTGCTAGGCAATGAGCAGTTCTTC
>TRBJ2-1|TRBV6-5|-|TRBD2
CASSYPLPLPGTSGSRISFEQFF
TGTGCCAGCAGTTACCCCCTCCCCCTCCCCGGGACTAGCGGGAGTCGTATAAGTTTTGAGCAGTTCTTC
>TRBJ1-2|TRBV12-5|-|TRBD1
CASGSSRTGQGGYTF
TGTGCTAGTGGTTCTTCACGGACAGGCCAAGGCGGCTACACCTTC
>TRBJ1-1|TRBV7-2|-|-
CASSFGTAGPEAFF
TGTGCCAGCAGCTTCGGTACAGCGGGGCCTGAAGCTTTCTTT